These T cell receptor beta chains were read from a single sample in a study of cytomegalovirus exposure and HLA in healthy donors. TCRdb's table, derived via immunoSEQ multiplex PCR, lists solely in-frame clones and lacks some. The sample has 150,000 to 250,000 clones. Sequencing was done on a sample of PBMCs. The receptors derive from a boy aged 5-17 years in good health and CMV-seronegative. CDR3s include the opening cysteine and the closing phenylalanine or tryptophan. The order of the fields is V gene, CDR3 length, D gene, J gene, CDR3 protein, CDR3 DNA. The D gene is left open where the match is weak.

V: TRBV29-1
length: 13
D: TRBD1
J: TRBJ1-2
CDR3: CSVRTGGIYGYTF
DNA: TGCAGCGTACGGACAGGGGGGATCTATGGCTACACCTTC

V: TRBV5-1
length: 14
D: NA
J: TRBJ2-3
CDR3: CASSAGSFTDTQYF
DNA: TGCGCCAGCAGCGCGGGATCCTTCACAGATACGCAGTATTTT

V: TRBV18
length: 15
D: TRBD1
J: TRBJ1-2
CDR3: CASSPLTRDREGYTF
DNA: TGTGCCAGCTCACCACTCACCCGGGACAGGGAAGGCTACACCTTC

V: TRBV12-5
length: 15
D: NA
J: TRBJ2-6
CDR3: CASGLTRAGANVLTF
DNA: TGTGCTAGTGGTTTGACCAGGGCTGGGGCCAACGTCCTGACTTTC

V: TRBV15
length: 16
D: NA
J: TRBJ2-2
CDR3: CATSRDPSPVAGELFF
DNA: TGTGCCACCAGCAGAGATCCGTCGCCGGTGGCCGGGGAGCTGTTTTTT

V: TRBV7-2
length: 18
D: TRBD1
J: TRBJ1-6
CDR3: CASRPPGQGALSNSPLHF
DNA: TGTGCCAGCAGGCCACCGGGACAGGGGGCTTTGTCTAATTCACCCCTCCACTTT

V: TRBV12-5
length: 14
D: NA
J: TRBJ1-1
CDR3: CASGPEGMNTEAFF
DNA: TGTGCTAGTGGTCCGGAGGGGATGAACACTGAAGCTTTCTTT

V: TRBV4-1
length: 19
D: NA
J: TRBJ2-5
CDR3: CASSQEVIQVTKYQETQYF
DNA: TGCGCCAGCAGCCAAGAAGTAATTCAGGTGACGAAGTACCAAGAGACCCAGTACTTC

V: TRBV5-8
length: 14
D: TRBD1
J: TRBJ2-7
CDR3: CASRQDRGQYEQYF
DNA: TGTGCCAGCAGACAGGACAGGGGGCAATACGAGCAGTACTTC

V: TRBV29-1
length: 11
D: NA
J: TRBJ2-7
CDR3: CSGLINYEQYF
DNA: TGCAGCGGCCTAATTAACTACGAGCAGTACTTC

V: TRBV7-9
length: 14
D: NA
J: TRBJ2-3
CDR3: CASLNADSTDTQYF
DNA: TGTGCCAGTCTGAACGCGGATAGCACAGATACGCAGTATTTT

V: TRBV7-2
length: 13
D: NA
J: TRBJ1-1
CDR3: CASSLRGNTEAFF
DNA: TGTGCCAGCAGCCTCAGAGGAAACACTGAAGCTTTCTTT

V: TRBV7-9
length: 14
D: NA
J: TRBJ2-3
CDR3: CASSPPSGPDTQYF
DNA: TGTGCCAGCAGCCCCCCGAGTGGGCCAGATACGCAGTATTTT

V: TRBV18
length: 13
D: TRBD1
J: TRBJ1-2
CDR3: CASSSGQGYGYTF
DNA: TGTGCCAGCTCATCCGGACAGGGCTACGGCTACACCTTC

V: TRBV2
length: 15
D: NA
J: TRBJ2-3
CDR3: CASSADNTFTDTQYF
DNA: TGTGCCAGCAGTGCGGACAACACTTTCACAGATACGCAGTATTTT

V: TRBV5-4
length: 14
D: NA
J: TRBJ1-2
CDR3: CASSLYGGYYGYTF
DNA: TGTGCCAGCAGCTTGTACGGGGGGTACTATGGCTACACCTTC

V: TRBV6-6
length: 14
D: NA
J: TRBJ2-7
CDR3: CASSYLESDYEQHF
DNA: TGTGCCAGCAGTTACCTAGAGTCGGACTACGAGCAGCACTTC

V: TRBV4-1
length: 15
D: NA
J: TRBJ2-7
CDR3: CASSQEGREGNEQYF
DNA: TGCGCCAGCAGCCAAGAAGGACGGGAAGGGAACGAGCAGTACTTC

V: TRBV25-1
length: 15
D: TRBD1
J: TRBJ1-1
CDR3: CASSNPGQGVSEAFF
DNA: TGTGCCAGCAGTAACCCGGGACAGGGGGTCTCTGAAGCTTTCTTT

V: TRBV2
length: 14
D: NA
J: TRBJ2-3
CDR3: CASRKAGGTDTQYF
DNA: TGTGCCAGCAGAAAAGCGGGCGGCACAGATACGCAGTATTTT

V: TRBV7-3
length: 18
D: TRBD2
J: TRBJ2-1
CDR3: CASSFLPGLAGADLEQFF
DNA: TGTGCCAGCAGCTTCCTACCGGGACTAGCGGGGGCCGACTTGGAGCAGTTCTTC

V: TRBV11-2
length: 14
D: NA
J: TRBJ1-2
CDR3: CASSYRVWGSGYTF
DNA: TGTGCCAGCAGCTACCGAGTATGGGGCTCCGGCTACACCTTC